Shown below are 20 T cell receptor beta chains from a single sample sequenced in a study of cytomegalovirus exposure and HLA in healthy donors. The repertoire was sequenced with immunoSEQ multiplex PCR; TCRdb's copy has only in-frame clones and lacks some. The data show under 100,000 clones, with 95% to 98% seen just once and 0.6% to 0.95% held by the top ten. The sequenced sample consisted of PBMCs. All receptors come from a man aged 18 to 30 in good health and CMV-seronegative.

The V gene is TRBV5-1, the J gene TRBJ1-1; a possible D gene is TRBD1 (6 bases). V was shortened by 0 bases and J by 6 bases, with 15 bases between the two germline ends. Germline assignment: CDR1 SGHRS and CDR2 YFSETQ. The CDR3 runs to 15 residues. CDR3: CASSLGTQGGPEAFF. The CDR3 nucleotides read TGCGCCAGCAGCTTGGGAACACAGGGAGGGCCTGAAGCTTTCTTT.

V usage is TRBV29-1 and J usage is TRBJ1-1, with 8 bases fitting TRBD1. Unmatched junction bases numbered 6, after V lost 7 bases and J lost 8 bases. The CDR3 totals 11 residues. Germline CDR1 and CDR2: SQVTM and ANQGSEA. CDR3 amino acids: CSGGQGAEAFF. In DNA, the CDR3 is TGCAGCGGAGGACAGGGTGCAGAAGCTTTCTTT.

The rearrangement uses TRBV7-9 and TRBJ2-2; D possibly corresponds to TRBD2 (5 bases). There are 16 residues in the CDR3. Germline values: CDR1 SEHNR, CDR2 FQNEAQ (reference sequence). V lost 3 bases and J 4 bases, leaving 15 bases between the germline ends. CDR3 loop: CASSLRASGSTGELFF. The CDR3 region has the DNA TGTGCCAGCAGCTTGCGGGCGTCAGGCAGCACCGGGGAGCTGTTTTTT.

This rearrangement joins TRBV27 to TRBJ2-5; 7 bases align to TRBD2. CDR1 and CDR2 from the germline V gene are MNHEY and SMNVEV (reference sequence). With 6 bases clipped from V and 4 bases from J, the junction kept 5 bases outside the gene matches. CDR3 size: 13 residues. Here the CDR3 reads CASSAGVGETQYF. In DNA, the CDR3 is TGTGCCAGCAGCGCGGGGGTTGGAGAGACCCAGTACTTC.

This chain links TRBV5-5 with TRBJ2-7, with 10 positions matching TRBD1. The CDR3 is 16 residues long. Germline trimming cut 4 bases from V and 7 bases from J; bases unmatched to any gene: 14. Germline values: CDR1 SGHKS, CDR2 YYEKEE (reference sequence). CDR3 loop: CASSQPPGTGVREQYF. As DNA, the CDR3 is TGTGCCAGCAGCCAACCGCCCGGGACAGGGGTCCGGGAGCAGTACTTC.

The V gene is TRBV29-1, the J gene TRBJ2-3, with 12 nucleotides matching TRBD2. With V trimmed by 6 bases and J by 1 base, 2 bases remained unmatched. CDR1 is SQVTM, CDR2 ANQGSEA, per germline. This CDR3 is 14 amino acids long. The CDR3 loop is CSVRTSGGTDTQYF. CDR3 bases: TGCAGCGTCAGGACTAGCGGGGGCACAGATACGCAGTATTTT.

The rearrangement joins TRBV5-6 to TRBJ2-7, with D maybe TRBD1 (6 bases). CDR1 and CDR2 (germline): SGHDT, YYEEEE. The CDR3 consists of 13 residues. Trimming left V 3 bases short and J 6 bases short, with 13 bases between. The CDR3 bases are TGTGCCAGCAGCTCAGACAGGTTTTCCGAGCAGTACGTC. This encodes CASSSDRFSEQYV.

V is TRBV27 and J is TRBJ1-3; D not resolved. There are 13 residues in the CDR3. In germline, CDR1 is MNHEY, CDR2 SMNVEV (reference sequence). Trimming left V 3 bases short and J 3 bases short, with 6 bases between. CDR3 DNA sequence: TGTGCCAGCAGTTTCCAGTTTGGAAACACCATATATTTT. This translates into CASSFQFGNTIYF.

V is TRBV6-1 and J is TRBJ1-5, with TRBD1 identical over 8 bases. With 6 bases clipped from V and 7 bases from J, the junction kept 11 bases outside the gene matches. The germline V gene encodes CDR1 MNHNS and CDR2 SASEGT. CDR3 length: 15 amino acids. CDR3 nucleotide sequence: TGTGCCAGCAGGGCCCATGGACAGGGAGGGCAGCCCCAGCATTTT. Its translation is CASRAHGQGGQPQHF.

J is TRBJ2-1 and V is TRBV5-1; TRBD2 agrees at 10 bases. Germline CDR1 is SGHRS and CDR2 is YFSETQ. V lost 0 bases to trimming and J lost 4 bases; unmatched junction nucleotides: 13. The CDR3 covers 19 residues. The CDR3: CASSLGPGLAPYPYNEQFF. The CDR3 DNA sequence: TGCGCCAGCAGCTTGGGGCCGGGACTAGCGCCTTACCCGTACAATGAGCAGTTCTTC.

The table lists this clone with a count of one. The chain uses TRBV7-9 and TRBJ2-1; 13 bases fit TRBD2. The germline gives CDR1 SEHNR, CDR2 FQNEAQ (reference sequence). This CDR3 is 17 amino acids long. With 3 bases clipped from V and 10 bases from J, the junction kept 12 bases outside the gene matches. The CDR3 bases are TGTGCCAGCAGCTTCAATTCCGGGACTAGCGGGATCAGCGAGCAGTTCTTC. Amino acid sequence: CASSFNSGTSGISEQFF.

The chain uses TRBV27 and TRBJ1-1, with 7 bases aligning to TRBD1. The V segment lost 5 bases and the J segment 4 bases; nucleotides outside the gene matches: 10. CDR1 is MNHEY and CDR2 is SMNVEV in the germline V gene (reference sequence). This CDR3 spans 15 amino acids. The CDR3 DNA reads as TGTGCCAGCAGTGTCCAGGGGGAGGAAGTCACTGAAGCTTTCTTT. Protein sequence: CASSVQGEEVTEAFF.

This chain uses TRBV27 with TRBJ2-7; 11 nucleotides match TRBD2. J gave up 2 bases and V 4 bases, and 4 bases lay outside the gene matches. Germline V gene data show CDR1 as MNHEY and CDR2 as SMNVEV (reference sequence). The CDR3 totals 15 residues. CDR3 residues: CASSSTSGSPYEQYF. The CDR3 DNA is TGTGCCAGCAGTTCAACTAGCGGGAGTCCCTACGAGCAGTACTTC.

The chain recombines TRBV9 with TRBJ1-1; perhaps TRBD1 as D (6 bases). The CDR3 length is 13 residues. The ends were cut back, 4 bases at V and 3 bases at J, with 10 bases in the middle. Germline CDR1 is SGDLS and CDR2 is YYNGEE. CDR3: CASSRGSHTEAFF. The CDR3 DNA sequence: TGTGCCAGCAGCAGGGGGAGCCACACTGAAGCTTTCTTT.

This clone has a single count. The chain combines TRBV4-1 with TRBJ1-4; 7 nucleotides align to TRBD1. The CDR3 is 15 residues long. The V gene's germline CDR1 is MGHRA and CDR2 YSYEKL. With V trimmed by 1 base and J by 7 bases, 6 bases remained unmatched. CDR3 nucleotide sequence: TGCGCCAGCAGCCAAGCCGGGACAGATCTTGAAAAACTGTTTTTT. The encoded protein is CASSQAGTDLEKLFF.

This rearrangement joins TRBV5-4 to TRBJ2-1, with 15 bases aligning to TRBD2. With 3 bases clipped from V and 7 bases from J, the junction kept 2 bases outside the gene matches. The CDR3 length is 15 residues. Germline CDR1 SGHNT, CDR2 YYREEE (reference sequence). The CDR3 nucleotides are TGTGCCAGCAGCTCCGGACTAGCGGGAGGGAATGAGCAGTTCTTC. It specifies CASSSGLAGGNEQFF.

The count of this clone is one. This rearrangement joins TRBV2 to TRBJ1-2, with 7 bases aligning to TRBD1. Germline-derived CDR1 and CDR2 are SNHLY and FYNNEI. This CDR3 has 14 residues. Trimming at V came to 7 bases and at J to 6 bases, leaving 11 bases not matched to a gene. This chain's CDR3 is CASNQRQGGDGYTF. CDR3 nucleotide sequence: TGTGCCAGCAACCAAAGACAGGGTGGCGATGGCTACACCTTC.

The gene calls are TRBV19 and TRBJ2-4; 7 nucleotides align to TRBD2. Germline trimming cut 6 bases from V and 6 bases from J; bases unmatched to any gene: 5. This CDR3 region has 13 residues. Germline V gene data show CDR1 as LNHDA and CDR2 as SQIVND (reference sequence). The CDR3 reads CASRGRAGNIQYF. CDR3 nucleotide sequence: TGTGCCAGTAGGGGGAGGGCCGGAAACATTCAGTACTTC.

The rearrangement uses TRBV7-2 and TRBJ2-1, with D tentatively TRBD1 (5 bases). The germline CDR1 and CDR2 sequences are SGHTA and FQGNSA. V was pared by 3 bases and J by 5 bases, with 14 bases between. The CDR3 has 15 residues. The CDR3 reads CASSFGQGLNNEQFF. The CDR3 DNA reads TGTGCCAGCAGCTTCGGGCAGGGCCTAAACAATGAGCAGTTCTTC. The variable domain in full, with the rest retrieved from reference TRBV7-2 and TRBJ2-1, is GAGVSQSPSNKVTEKGKDVELRCDPISGHTALYWYRQSLGQGLEFLIYFQGNSAPDKSGLPSDRFSAERTGGSVSTLTIQRTQQEDSAVYLCASSFGQGLNNEQFFGPGTRLTVL.

V is TRBV15 and J is TRBJ2-7; D is perhaps TRBD2 (5 bases). CDR3 length equals 15 residues. Germline-derived CDR1 and CDR2 are LNHNV and YYDKDF (reference sequence). The V end was cut by 1 base, the J end by 5 bases, with 15 bases between. CDR3 DNA sequence: TGTGCCACCAGCAGAGGGTCCAGCGGCGGCGACGAGCAGTACTTC. Protein product: CATSRGSSGGDEQYF.